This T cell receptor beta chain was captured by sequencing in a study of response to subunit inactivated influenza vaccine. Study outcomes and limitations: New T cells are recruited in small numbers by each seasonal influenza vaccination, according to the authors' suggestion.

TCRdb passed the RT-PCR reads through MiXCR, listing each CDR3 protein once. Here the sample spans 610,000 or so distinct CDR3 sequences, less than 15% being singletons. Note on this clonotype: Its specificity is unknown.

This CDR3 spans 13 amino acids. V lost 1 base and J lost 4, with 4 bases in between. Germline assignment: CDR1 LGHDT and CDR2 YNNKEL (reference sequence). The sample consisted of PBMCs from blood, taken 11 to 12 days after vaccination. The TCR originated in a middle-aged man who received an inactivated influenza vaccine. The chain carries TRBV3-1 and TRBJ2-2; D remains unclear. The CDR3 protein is CASSQASTGELFF. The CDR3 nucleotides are TGTGCCAGCAGCCAAGCATCCACCGGGGAGCTGTTTTTT.